Each of the 32 T cell receptor beta chains below was sequenced from the same sample in a study of blood T cells in healthy people across ages. A second PCR, run for roughly 7 to 11 cycles, used a sample-barcoded 5' primer plus a J-beta primer mix. In TCRdb, the 5' RACE reads were re-called with MiXCR into one record per CDR3 protein. The sample has over 1,500,000 distinct CDR3 sequences, about two fifths seen once. Sequenced sample: blood. The origin of the receptors is a human donor in good health.

This chain links TRBV29-1 with TRBJ1-1; 7 bases map to TRBD1. The germline gives CDR1 SQVTM, CDR2 ANQGSEA. The CDR3 runs 15 residues. The junction had 10 bases not matched to a gene; V was cut back by 6 bases and J by 0 bases. The chain's CDR3 is CSVLGGGTMNTEAFF. In nucleotides, the CDR3 is TGCAGCGTCCTAGGGGGCGGCACAATGAACACTGAAGCTTTCTTT.

The sample holds a few counts of this clonotype. V and J are TRBV10-3 and TRBJ2-3, with TRBD2 matching over 10 bases. The CDR3 runs to 15 residues. V shed 2 bases, J shed 4 bases, and the junction held 3 bases outside the gene matches. Germline values: CDR1 ENHRY, CDR2 SYGVKD. The CDR3 sequence is CAISEVAGGADTQYF. CDR3 nucleotides: TGTGCCATCAGTGAGGTAGCGGGGGGAGCAGATACGCAGTATTTT.

This clonotype was observed a handful of times. The chain is built from TRBV12-3 or TRBV12-4 and TRBJ1-2, with a possible D match to TRBD1 (5 bases). This CDR3 contains 14 residues. V lost 4 bases, J lost 5 bases, and 14 bases lay in between. The DNA for the CDR3 is TGTGCCAGCAGTTCCGGAACCAGGGTTTATGGCTACACCTTC. Amino acid sequence: CASSSGTRVYGYTF.

This clonotype was counted only a few times. This chain joins TRBV12-3 or TRBV12-4 and TRBJ1-2; 7 bases agree with TRBD1. Trimming cost V 8 bases and J 7 bases; bases outside gene matches: 10. The CDR3 covers 13 residues. The CDR3 nucleotides read TGTGCCAGCCTCATACAGGGGAACGGTGGCTACACCTTC. Amino acids: CASLIQGNGGYTF.

This clonotype was seen a few times. The chain uses TRBV6-5 and TRBJ1-2; tentative D call: TRBD1 (6 bases). Germline-derived CDR1 and CDR2 are MNHEY and SVGAGI. Trimming stripped 4 bases from V and 3 bases from J, with 12 bases between. CDR3 length equals 14 residues. CDR3: CASSSVDRYYGYTF. The CDR3, as DNA: TGTGCCAGCAGTTCAGTGGACAGATACTATGGCTACACCTTC.

The chain combines TRBV7-9 with TRBJ1-2, with TRBD1 as a possible D gene (6 bases). Germline V gives CDR1 SEHNR, CDR2 FQNEAQ (reference sequence). The CDR3 has 13 amino acids. V was clipped by 6 bases and J by 10 bases, with 18 bases between them. CDR3 amino acids: CASSRDTGLDYTF. The CDR3 nucleotides read TGTGCCAGCAGTCGGGACACAGGGCTGGACTACACCTTC.

This clonotype has a handful of counts. The chain uses TRBV9 and TRBJ2-5; either TRBD1 or TRBD2 may fit D (6 bases each). Germline values: CDR1 SGDLS, CDR2 YYNGEE. CDR3 length equals 15 residues. Trimming pared 0 bases from V and 5 bases from J, leaving 14 bases between. The DNA for the CDR3 is TGTGCCAGCAGCGTAGAGGGGGAGGTGTGGGAGACCCAGTACTTC. Translated: CASSVEGEVWETQYF. Full variable domain (missing parts from reference TRBV9 and TRBJ2-5): DSGVTQTPKHLITATGQRVTLRCSPRSGDLSVYWYQQSLDQGLQFLIQYYNGEERAKGNILERFSAQQFPDLHSELNLSSLELGDSALYFCASSVEGEVWETQYFGPGTRLLVL.

V gene TRBV29-1 combines with J gene TRBJ2-3, with 7 nucleotides matching TRBD1. CDR3 length equals 13 residues. The germline V gene encodes CDR1 SQVTM and CDR2 ANQGSEA. J was trimmed by 6 bases and V by 8 bases; bases with no gene match: 11. The CDR3: CSLMGQLGDTQYF. As DNA, the CDR3 is TGCAGCCTCATGGGACAGCTTGGGGATACGCAGTATTTT.

V is TRBV7-9 and J is TRBJ1-5; D gene uncertain. The CDR3 is 14 residues long. Germline CDR1 SEHNR, CDR2 FQNEAQ (reference sequence). The V end was cut by 1 base, the J end by 5 bases, with 9 bases between. The CDR3 loop reads CASSLVNRDQPQHF. The CDR3 DNA reads as TGTGCCAGCAGCTTAGTCAATCGGGATCAGCCCCAGCATTTT.

V and J are TRBV7-9 and TRBJ1-2, with no clear D. This CDR3 is built from 15 residues. CDR1 and CDR2 from the germline V gene are SEHNR and FQNEAQ (reference sequence). V gave up 1 base and J gave up 3 bases, with 12 bases separating them. The chain's CDR3 is CASSLVLGLDYGYTF. CDR3 nucleotides: TGTGCCAGCAGCTTAGTACTGGGCCTAGACTATGGCTACACCTTC.

V is TRBV7-9 and J is TRBJ2-7; D is tentatively TRBD1 or TRBD2 (6 bases each). The V gene lost 5 bases and the J gene lost 4 bases, with 24 bases spanning the gap. Germline CDR1 SEHNR, CDR2 FQNEAQ (reference sequence). CDR3 length: 17 amino acids. The CDR3 loop is CASSMRGAASTIYEQYF. CDR3 DNA sequence: TGTGCCAGCAGCATGAGGGGGGCGGCCTCAACCATATACGAGCAGTACTTC.

This clonotype showed up many times. The J gene is TRBJ1-2, the V gene TRBV12-3 or TRBV12-4; the D is unclear. This CDR3 region has 11 residues. V lost 5 bases, J lost 6 bases, and 7 bases lay in between. The CDR3 bases are TGTGCCAGCAGTCCGAGGGATGGCTACACCTTC. Translated: CASSPRDGYTF.

In its sample, this clonotype was seen a few times. This sequence joins TRBV7-9 and TRBJ2-5; TRBD1 is a possible D gene (6 bases). This CDR3 has 16 amino acids. The V gene's germline CDR1 is SEHNR and CDR2 FQNEAQ (reference sequence). Deletions cut 8 bases from V and 5 bases from J, with 24 bases between. The CDR3 sequence is CASRRPGHSAGETQYF. In DNA, the CDR3 is TGTGCCAGCCGACGTCCGGGACATTCGGCCGGGGAGACCCAGTACTTC.

The chain links TRBV7-2 to TRBJ1-3, with TRBD1 as a possible D gene (5 bases). The CDR3 spans 15 residues. V was clipped by 2 bases and J by 2 bases, with 10 bases between them. Germline CDR1 reads SGHTA; CDR2 reads FQGNSA. CDR3 in amino acids: CASSLQGGAGNTIYF. The CDR3 coding sequence is TGTGCCAGCAGCTTACAGGGAGGAGCTGGAAACACCATATATTTT.

The chain is built from TRBV24-1 and TRBJ2-4; D is possibly TRBD1 or TRBD2 (5 bases each). The end of the DNA fits TRBJ2-7 better, so the J call may be wrong. The CDR3 loop spans 15 amino acids. Germline CDR1 and CDR2: KGHDR and SFDVKD. This CDR3 is CATSDRGDGSYEQYF. The CDR3 region has the DNA TGTGCCACCAGTGACCGAGGGGACGGATCCTACGAGCAGTACTTC.

V gene TRBV25-1 combines with J gene TRBJ2-1; TRBD2 matches at 14 bases. CDR1 MGHDK and CDR2 SYGVNS come from the germline V gene. This CDR3 region has 16 residues. The V and J ends lost 3 bases and 7 bases, in that order; junction bases with no gene match: 5. CDR3 in amino acids: CASSEPGLAGGNEQFF. CDR3 nucleotide sequence: TGTGCCAGCAGTGAGCCCGGACTAGCGGGGGGTAATGAGCAGTTCTTC.

CDR3 DNA: TGCAGTGCTGATGATCGACGGACAGGCCTACAAGGGAACTATGGCTACACCTTC. Translation gives CSADDRRTGLQGNYGYTF. The chain recombines TRBV20-1 with TRBJ1-2; 7 bases match TRBD1. The V gene's germline CDR1 is DFQATT and CDR2 SNEGSKA (reference sequence). V dropped 5 bases and J dropped 2; count of bases not matched to a gene: 20. The CDR3 spans 18 residues.

This clonotype has just a few counts. V is TRBV20-1 and J is TRBJ2-7, with TRBD2 identical over 7 bases. The CDR3 spans 15 residues. The germline V gene has CDR1 DFQATT and CDR2 SNEGSKA (reference sequence). The V segment lost 3 bases and the J segment 0 bases; nucleotides outside the gene matches: 8. The CDR3: CSARVWGEGSYEQYF. CDR3 DNA sequence: TGCAGTGCTAGGGTGTGGGGGGAGGGCTCCTACGAGCAGTACTTC.

V and J are TRBV14 and TRBJ1-2, with unresolved D. The V end was cut by 2 bases, the J end by 4 bases, with 14 bases between. This CDR3 is 15 amino acids long. Germline assignment: CDR1 SGHDN and CDR2 FVKESK. CDR3 residues: CASSQSSRPLYGYTF. The CDR3 DNA reads as TGTGCCAGCAGCCAATCCTCCCGGCCCCTCTATGGCTACACCTTC.

The table lists this clonotype with a count of one. The chain employs TRBV25-1 and TRBJ2-5; the D gene is possibly TRBD1 (6 bases). CDR1 is MGHDK, CDR2 SYGVNS, per germline. V dropped 5 bases and J dropped 11 bases, with 27 bases sitting between them. This CDR3 is built from 16 residues. The CDR3 reads CASSREQGSSTGTQYF. The CDR3 bases are TGTGCCAGCAGTAGGGAACAGGGCTCTAGCACAGGTACGCAGTACTTC.

The chain links TRBV7-2 to TRBJ1-2; D might be TRBD1 (5 bases). The CDR3 loop spans 14 amino acids. V was pared by 0 bases and J by 1 base, with 6 bases between. Germline CDR1 and CDR2: SGHTA and FQGNSA. Written as DNA, the CDR3 is TGTGCCAGCAGCTTAGCACAGGTTAACTATGGCTACACCTTC. Its translation: CASSLAQVNYGYTF.

This sequence joins TRBV20-1 and TRBJ2-3; a possible D gene is TRBD2 (5 bases). The CDR3 length is 13 residues. Germline V CDR1 and CDR2: DFQATT, SNEGSKA (reference sequence). V lost 8 bases and J lost 4, with 16 bases in between. CDR3 sequence: CSPPYSGSDTQYF. CDR3 coding DNA: TGCAGTCCACCTTATTCGGGGTCAGATACGCAGTATTTT.

This clonotype was seen more than once but under ten times. The rearrangement links TRBV20-1 to TRBJ2-4; D is unclear. CDR3 size: 11 residues. Germline V gene lookup returns CDR1 DFQATT and CDR2 SNEGSKA (reference sequence). V dropped 6 bases and J dropped 5 bases, with 8 bases sitting between them. CDR3 sequence: CSATRQNIQYF. CDR3 nucleotides: TGCAGTGCAACCAGGCAAAACATTCAGTACTTC.

This clonotype came up a few times. This sequence joins TRBV7-2 and TRBJ2-5, with D unclear. The CDR3 runs to 12 residues. The germline V gene encodes CDR1 SGHTA and CDR2 FQGNSA. The ends were cut back, 4 bases at V and 11 bases at J, with 14 bases in the middle. The CDR3, as DNA: TGTGCCAGCAGCTCAAGATACAATGAGCAGTACTTC. Amino acid sequence: CASSSRYNEQYF.

The chain links TRBV5-1 to TRBJ2-4, with TRBD1 as a possible D gene (7 bases). V gave up 0 bases and J gave up 1 base, with 17 bases separating them. Germline CDR1 and CDR2: SGHRS and YFSETQ. The CDR3 contains 18 residues. CDR3 amino acids: CASSLAGQPGGAKNIQYF. Written as DNA, the CDR3 is TGCGCCAGCAGCTTGGCGGGACAGCCAGGAGGGGCCAAAAACATTCAGTACTTC.

This chain links TRBV4-1 with TRBJ2-6; D not certain. The ends were cut back, 5 bases at V and 2 bases at J, with 13 bases in the middle. The CDR3 contains 16 residues. Per germline, CDR1 MGHRA and CDR2 YSYEKL. Written as DNA, the CDR3 is TGCGCCAGCAGCTCCCCCTCGGACCCTGGGGCCAACGTCCTGACTTTC. This sequence encodes CASSSPSDPGANVLTF.

J is TRBJ1-5 and V is TRBV12-3 or TRBV12-4; D is perhaps TRBD1 (5 bases). The germline V and J ends were trimmed by 2 bases and 9 bases, with 20 bases remaining between them. The CDR3 spans 16 residues. CDR3 nucleotide sequence: TGTGCCAGCAGTTTAAGGTCAGGAGGGTCGGGGCGGCCCCAGCATTTT. Its translation: CASSLRSGGSGRPQHF.

This clonotype came up many times. The chain joins TRBV20-1 to TRBJ2-1; D not certain. V was clipped by 1 base and J by 0 bases, with 10 bases between them. The germline V gene encodes CDR1 DFQATT and CDR2 SNEGSKA (reference sequence). The CDR3 consists of 15 residues. CDR3 protein: CSARGWGISYNEQFF. The CDR3 DNA reads TGCAGTGCTAGAGGGTGGGGAATCTCCTACAATGAGCAGTTCTTC.

Note on this clonotype: At one boundary the junction diverges from the germline segment, which might be a read error. The chain carries TRBV10-3 and TRBJ1-6, with 8 bases fitting TRBD1. Germline lookup yields CDR1 ENHRY and CDR2 SYGVKD. The CDR3 totals 15 residues. In DNA form, the CDR3 reads TGCACCATCAGTGACTTAACAGGGGGAAATTCACCCCTCCACTTT. It is translated as CTISDLTGGNSPLHF.

V is TRBV5-1 and J is TRBJ2-6, with a weak D call TRBD2 (5 bases). This CDR3 comprises 17 residues. Per germline, CDR1 SGHRS and CDR2 YFSETQ. V lost 2 bases and J 4 bases, leaving 16 bases between the germline ends. CDR3 in DNA: TGCGCCAGCAGCTTCGCACCCCGGGGTCTGGGGGCCAACGTCCTGACTTTC. Encoded protein: CASSFAPRGLGANVLTF.

This clonotype was seen a handful of times. This chain uses TRBV7-8 with TRBJ2-7; tentative D call: TRBD1 (6 bases). The V gene's germline CDR1 is SGHVS and CDR2 FQNEAQ. The ends were cut back, 5 bases at V and 3 bases at J, with 14 bases in the middle. The CDR3 has 14 residues. CDR3 sequence: CASSPYRVVYEQYF. The CDR3 nucleotides are TGTGCCAGCAGCCCATACAGGGTTGTCTACGAGCAGTACTTC.

The CDR3 bases are TGTGCCAGCAGTCCAACGGGTTCCCTAATTGATTCACCCCTCCACTTT. This codes for CASSPTGSLIDSPLHF. This chain connects TRBV27 to TRBJ1-6, with D uncertain. Germline lookup yields CDR1 MNHEY and CDR2 SMNVEV (reference sequence). The V end lost 5 bases, the J end lost 8 bases, and 19 bases lay between the germline ends. The CDR3 extends over 16 amino acids.